These T cell receptor beta chains were read from a single sample in a study of identifying expanded T cells in peripheral blood. Repertoires were generated with immunoSEQ multiplex PCR, while TCRdb's copy carries only in-frame clones and drops some. The table includes approximately 100,000 clones, about 91% detected once. Sequencing input: blood. The receptors were sampled from a person between 18 and 75 years old in good health. Both conserved end residues are part of each CDR3. The order of the fields is clone size, D gene, V gene, J gene, CDR3 protein, CDR3 DNA. A D gene is named only where the DNA matches it firmly. Not all rows give a size; the values are once, few, many and, for expanded clones, a class.

clone size: -
D gene: TRBD1
V gene: TRBV6-1
J gene: TRBJ2-7
CDR3 protein: CASSEVPDRGYEQYF
CDR3 DNA: TGTGCCAGCAGTGAAGTCCCGGACAGGGGCTACGAGCAGTACTTC

clone size: -
D gene: TRBD1
V gene: TRBV6-4
J gene: TRBJ2-1
CDR3 protein: CASSATGAEDNEQFF
CDR3 DNA: TGTGCCAGCAGCGCGACAGGGGCCGAAGACAATGAGCAGTTCTTC

clone size: -
D gene: TRBD1
V gene: TRBV18
J gene: TRBJ2-2
CDR3 protein: CASSGQGTHTGELFF
CDR3 DNA: TGTGCCAGCTCAGGACAGGGGACCCACACCGGGGAGCTGTTTTTT

clone size: -
D gene: TRBD1
V gene: TRBV5-1
J gene: TRBJ2-1
CDR3 protein: CASSWGQGRSNEQFF
CDR3 DNA: TGCGCCAGCAGCTGGGGACAGGGTAGGTCCAATGAGCAGTTCTTC

clone size: -
D gene: TRBD1
V gene: TRBV7-2
J gene: TRBJ1-2
CDR3 protein: CASSSQGGSYGYTF
CDR3 DNA: TGTGCCAGCAGTTCTCAGGGGGGGTCCTATGGCTACACCTTC

clone size: once
D gene: TRBD1
V gene: TRBV9
J gene: TRBJ1-4
CDR3 protein: CASSVDIRTGEKLFF
CDR3 DNA: TGTGCCAGCAGCGTAGACATTAGGACAGGTGAAAAACTGTTTTTT

clone size: -
D gene: -
V gene: TRBV20-1
J gene: TRBJ2-5
CDR3 protein: CSAESPETQYF
CDR3 DNA: TGCAGTGCCGAATCCCCGGAGACCCAGTACTTC

clone size: few
D gene: -
V gene: TRBV6-1
J gene: TRBJ2-2
CDR3 protein: CASGAGELFF
CDR3 DNA: TGTGCCAGCGGGGCCGGGGAGCTGTTTTTT

clone size: -
D gene: TRBD1
V gene: TRBV15
J gene: TRBJ1-2
CDR3 protein: CATNKDRASYGYTF
CDR3 DNA: TGTGCCACCAACAAGGACAGGGCCTCTTATGGCTACACCTTC

clone size: -
D gene: TRBD2
V gene: TRBV6-1
J gene: TRBJ2-1
CDR3 protein: CASSDSASGSDEQFF
CDR3 DNA: TGTGCCAGCAGTGACTCGGCTAGCGGGAGCGATGAGCAGTTCTTC

clone size: -
D gene: -
V gene: TRBV4-1
J gene: TRBJ1-2
CDR3 protein: CASSQDTEVFNYGYTF
CDR3 DNA: TGCGCCAGCAGCCAAGATACGGAAGTCTTTAACTATGGCTACACCTTC

clone size: -
D gene: -
V gene: TRBV21-1
J gene: TRBJ2-1
CDR3 protein: CASSDRDGYNEQFF
CDR3 DNA: TGTGCCAGCAGCGACCGGGACGGCTACAATGAGCAGTTCTTC

clone size: once
D gene: TRBD1
V gene: TRBV10-2
J gene: TRBJ2-7
CDR3 protein: CASRLGQGADEQYF
CDR3 DNA: TGCGCCAGCAGACTCGGACAGGGGGCTGACGAGCAGTACTTC

clone size: -
D gene: -
V gene: TRBV19
J gene: TRBJ1-1
CDR3 protein: CASTSLLGRGEAFF
CDR3 DNA: TGTGCCAGTACCAGTCTCCTCGGGAGGGGTGAAGCTTTCTTT

clone size: -
D gene: -
V gene: TRBV2
J gene: TRBJ2-2
CDR3 protein: CASTQGYATGELFF
CDR3 DNA: TGTGCCAGCACTCAGGGCTATGCCACCGGGGAGCTGTTTTTT

clone size: -
D gene: -
V gene: TRBV5-1
J gene: TRBJ1-1
CDR3 protein: CASSYQNWGADTEAFF
CDR3 DNA: TGCGCCAGCAGCTACCAGAATTGGGGTGCCGACACTGAAGCTTTCTTT

clone size: -
D gene: -
V gene: TRBV5-1
J gene: TRBJ2-1
CDR3 protein: CASSQLGTTYNEQFF
CDR3 DNA: TGCGCCAGCAGCCAACTTGGGACGACCTACAATGAGCAGTTCTTC

clone size: -
D gene: -
V gene: TRBV9
J gene: TRBJ1-1
CDR3 protein: CASSVTTGNTEAFF
CDR3 DNA: TGTGCCAGCAGCGTAACCACAGGGAACACTGAAGCTTTCTTT

clone size: -
D gene: -
V gene: TRBV27
J gene: TRBJ1-5
CDR3 protein: CASSLSGGLRNQPQHF
CDR3 DNA: TGTGCCAGCAGTTTATCAGGGGGGCTGCGCAATCAGCCCCAGCATTTT

clone size: -
D gene: -
V gene: TRBV18
J gene: TRBJ1-4
CDR3 protein: CASSPKPGPIEKLFF
CDR3 DNA: TGTGCCAGCTCACCTAAGCCGGGGCCGATTGAAAAACTGTTTTTT

clone size: -
D gene: -
V gene: TRBV7-2
J gene: TRBJ2-7
CDR3 protein: CASSLFNRYEQYF
CDR3 DNA: TGTGCCAGCAGCCTCTTTAATCGGTACGAGCAGTACTTC

clone size: once
D gene: -
V gene: TRBV27
J gene: TRBJ1-2
CDR3 protein: CASSSQWGAYGYTF
CDR3 DNA: TGTGCCAGCAGCTCCCAATGGGGGGCTTATGGCTACACCTTC

clone size: -
D gene: TRBD1
V gene: TRBV30
J gene: TRBJ2-1
CDR3 protein: CAWSTTGGSYNEQFF
CDR3 DNA: TGTGCCTGGAGCACGACAGGGGGGTCCTACAATGAGCAGTTCTTC

clone size: few
D gene: TRBD2
V gene: TRBV6-4
J gene: TRBJ2-2
CDR3 protein: CASSAGTSDTGELFF
CDR3 DNA: TGTGCCAGCAGTGCCGGGACTAGCGACACCGGGGAGCTGTTTTTT

clone size: -
D gene: -
V gene: TRBV5-1
J gene: TRBJ1-1
CDR3 protein: CASSLGQTTEAFF
CDR3 DNA: TGCGCCAGCAGCTTGGGACAGACCACTGAAGCTTTCTTT

clone size: -
D gene: -
V gene: TRBV7-9
J gene: TRBJ2-2
CDR3 protein: CASSSVNTGELFF
CDR3 DNA: TGTGCCAGCAGCTCGGTGAACACCGGGGAGCTGTTTTTT

clone size: -
D gene: -
V gene: TRBV10-2
J gene: TRBJ2-2
CDR3 protein: CASKNTGREAGELFF
CDR3 DNA: TGCGCCAGCAAAAACACAGGGAGGGAGGCCGGGGAGCTGTTTTTT

clone size: -
D gene: -
V gene: TRBV21-1
J gene: TRBJ2-1
CDR3 protein: CASRRSYNEQFF
CDR3 DNA: TGTGCCAGCAGGAGGTCCTACAATGAGCAGTTCTTC

clone size: -
D gene: -
V gene: TRBV30
J gene: TRBJ2-7
CDR3 protein: CAWGAVQGGFYEQYF
CDR3 DNA: TGTGCCTGGGGTGCCGTCCAGGGGGGATTCTACGAGCAGTACTTC

clone size: -
D gene: -
V gene: TRBV7-2
J gene: TRBJ2-6
CDR3 protein: CASSWGSGANVLTF
CDR3 DNA: TGTGCCAGCAGCTGGGGCTCTGGGGCCAACGTCCTGACTTTC